This record covers a single T cell receptor beta chain. The data originate from a study of blood T cell repertoires in COVID-19. Whole-study context: Sources were T cells, B-cell-depleted T cells, or PBMCs; the material itself was cDNA or gDNA.

As processed by the authors: Amplification of reference gene primers was used by the study to estimate nucleated cell counts. TCRdb's copy holds only in-frame clones and misses some; the assay was immunoSEQ multiplex PCR. That table is the source of V, J and clone size, and D and trimming were worked out from the DNA. The table lists around 290,000 clones, around nine tenths of them singletons. The CDR3 covers 15 residues. Germline V CDR1 and CDR2: SGHAT, FQNNGV. V trimming: 1 base; J trimming: 7 bases; junction bases outside the gene matches: 7. The clonotype was recovered from a woman in her fifties or sixties in a cohort exposed to, infected with or recovered from COVID-19 (not recorded which). Specimen: PBMCs or T cells enriched from blood (not recorded which). The chain links TRBV11-2 to TRBJ1-2, with 9 bases lining up with TRBD1. This CDR3 is CASSLVGQGLGGYTF. CDR3 in DNA: TGTGCCAGCAGCTTAGTAGGACAGGGGTTAGGTGGCTACACCTTC.